This TCR beta chain is from a study of blood T cells in healthy people across ages (dated by TCRdb to between 2015 and 2017). In the study overall: In model experiments, template switching captured roughly one uniquely barcoded TCR beta cDNA molecule for every two T cells. To track age-related changes in TCR beta repertoire diversity, the study relied on deep sequencing normalized with unique cDNA molecular identifiers. The study analyzed two additional independent replicas of 1 million unique cDNA reads from the same blood draw for two donors, one aged 18 to 29 and one aged 80 or older. The donors were split into four age groups: young (average about 15 years), middle-aged (39), aged (roughly 68) and long-lived (approximately 80).

The method was 5' RACE. Sequencing was carried out with an Illumina HiSeq 2500. A second PCR of roughly 7 to 12 cycles was performed with a sample-barcoded 5' primer and a J-beta primer mix. A unique molecular identifier was introduced onto each TCR beta cDNA molecule by a template-switch 5' adaptor carrying 12 random nucleotides. Each sample yielded at least 2.5 million CDR3-containing paired-end reads. First-strand cDNA synthesis was performed from all RNA using the Mint cDNA synthesis kit, with priming by a TRBC-specific oligonucleotide. Following uracil-DNA glycosylase treatment, a first 18-cycle PCR with universal primers M1SS and BC2_uni_R was performed on all cDNA. In the source study's methods: Normalization of each sample was performed by random selection of 1 million high-quality reads, each carrying a distinct molecular identifier. Instead of being binned into consensus sequences, reads with shared molecular identifiers were discarded. CDR3 identification, clonotype clustering and error correction used MiTCR with a Q25 quality threshold and the strictest error-elimination algorithm. Lower-bound total TCR beta diversity was estimated with a nonparametric unseen species model using Euler transformation. The raw public reads went through TCRdb reprocessing: fastp at Q25, MiXCR clone calling, in-frame beta chains kept. Here each entry gathers all rows of one CDR3 protein and keeps the most common genes and DNA. For this entry, the V and J calls and clone size follow TCRdb and not the study's own pipeline. Across this sample there are almost 550,000 distinct CDR3 sequences, with nearly 25% seen only once. Less than 9% of the sample is held by the ten biggest clonotypes.

The 39 donors, aged 6 to 90 years, were systemically healthy Caucasian individuals from Russia. Roughly 10 milliliters of peripheral blood were collected from each donor into EDTA-treated Vacutainer tubes. PBMCs were isolated by Ficoll-Paque density-gradient centrifugation, with at least 6 million obtained per sample. Trizol reagent was used to extract total RNA from the PBMCs, yielding at least 5 micrograms per sample. For every donor, an aliquot of PBMCs went through flow cytometry to measure the percentages of naive CD45RAhigh/CD27high T cells. What the authors observed across the whole study: Total diversity estimates from one million sequenced T cells were considered lower bounds and underestimates. As age increased, observed TCR beta diversity per million T cells dropped in a roughly linear way, and a significant reduction was already evident by age 40. Because profiling used bulk unsorted PBMCs, naive and antigen-experienced compartments could not be compared conclusively. Because donor CMV infection status was unknown, age-related changes in expanded clonotypes were potentially confounded. The long-lived group showed more naive CD4+ T cells, fewer expanded clones and increased TCR diversity than the aged group, suggesting age selection. The percentage of naive T cells measured by flow cytometry correlated strongly with observed TCR beta diversity.

From a lookup of the germline V gene, CDR1 and CDR2 are SGHAT and FQNNGV. The germline V end is reduced by 6 bases and the J end by 5 bases; junction bases left unmatched: 10. CDR3 length: 17 amino acids, cysteine to phenylalanine. The sequence is cut down to CDR3 DNA, 51 bases in frame from base 1. There are a few counts of this clonotype. Its antigen is unknown. Base qualities are not recorded, but no much larger clone differs from it by a single base. This same sample was also part of a study on T cells of mothers and their children. The second study reports: The donors were nine systemically healthy Caucasian individuals, made up of three mothers and their six children. cDNA synthesis consumed the entire amount of extracted RNA, loaded at approximately 1.5 ug RNA in each 15 ul reaction. In the second PCR, sample barcodes and 2-4 random nucleotides were introduced via the M1S primer. Each mother yielded over 8.5 million TCR beta CDR3 reads and each child 2.5 million to 3 million reads. In both related and unrelated pairs, thymic selection shapes the output of TCR recombination in a similar way, with inherited differences having only a minor effect. Related mother-child pairs always showed normalized repertoire overlap that was slightly higher than in unrelated mother-child pairs, though the difference was never significant. No persistent microchimeric T cell clones were found, with a detection sensitivity of roughly 92 clones per million clonotypes. Deep NGS was used in the study to compare the TCR beta repertoires of mothers and children and to look for features that separate related mother-child pairs from unrelated individuals. Mothers averaged around 40 +/- 4 years of age and children averaged around 10 +/- 4 years. After adapters were ligated using NEBNext reagents, the libraries underwent 100+100 nt paired-end sequencing on an Illumina HiSeq 2000. Mother and child libraries were prepared a month apart and sequenced in separate runs to prevent cross-contamination. For each donor, somewhere between roughly 450,000 and 2,100,000 distinct TCR beta clonotypes were identified. Naive TCR beta clonotypes were estimated from low-frequency clonotypes matched to each donor's FACS-determined naive share, without sorting.

The origin of this receptor is a boy younger than 18 in good health. The sequenced sample was blood. The chain is made from TRBV11-2 and TRBJ1-4; the junction holds 12 bases that match TRBD1. This receptor has the CDR3 CASRKGTGGRRNEKLFF. The sequence in DNA is TGTGCCAGCAGAAAGGGGACAGGGGGCAGGAGGAATGAAAAACTGTTTTTT.